The TCR beta chain described here comes from a study of PD-L1 blockade in urothelial cancer. Background on the study: Intravenous atezolizumab, 1,200 mg every 3 weeks, was begun by patients around 2014.

This clone appeared a single time. As to time point: pretreatment peripheral blood. Individual patients had between 1 and 8 samples, taken pretreatment and on-treatment. Clones were sequenced by immunoSEQ multiplex PCR, and TCRdb holds only the in-frame ones, with some missing. The sample lists approximately 90,000 clones, 84% seen once, with around 1.9% in the top ten. Trimming cost V 7 bases and J 5 bases; bases outside gene matches: 4. Germline assignment: CDR1 KGHSH and CDR2 LQKENI. The CDR3 has 13 amino acids. The gene calls are TRBV18 and TRBJ2-1; 8 positions agree with TRBD2. The source was PBMCs, collected around atezolizumab (anti-PD-L1) treatment. The source of this sequence is a man between 60 and 75 years old with urothelial cancer. CDR3 in DNA: TGTGCCAGCTGCACCGGGAGGGACAATGAGCAGTTCTTC. Protein: CASCTGRDNEQFF.